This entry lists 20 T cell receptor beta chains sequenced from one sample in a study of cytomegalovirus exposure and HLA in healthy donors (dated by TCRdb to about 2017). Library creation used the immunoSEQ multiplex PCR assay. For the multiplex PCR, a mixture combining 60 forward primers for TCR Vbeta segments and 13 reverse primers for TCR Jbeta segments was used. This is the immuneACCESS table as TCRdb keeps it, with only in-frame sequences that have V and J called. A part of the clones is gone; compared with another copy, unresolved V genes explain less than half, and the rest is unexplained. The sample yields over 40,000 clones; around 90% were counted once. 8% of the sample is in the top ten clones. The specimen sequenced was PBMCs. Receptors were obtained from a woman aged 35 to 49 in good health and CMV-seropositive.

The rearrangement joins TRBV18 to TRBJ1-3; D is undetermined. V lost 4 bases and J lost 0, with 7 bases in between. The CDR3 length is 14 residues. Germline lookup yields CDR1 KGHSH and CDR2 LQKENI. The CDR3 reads CASSLDISGNTIYF. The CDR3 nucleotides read TGTGCCAGCTCACTCGACATCTCTGGAAACACCATATATTTT.

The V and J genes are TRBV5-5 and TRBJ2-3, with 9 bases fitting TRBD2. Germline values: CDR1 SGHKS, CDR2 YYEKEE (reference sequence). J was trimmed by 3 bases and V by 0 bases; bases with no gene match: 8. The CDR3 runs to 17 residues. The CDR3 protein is CASSLAPAGGPTDTQYF. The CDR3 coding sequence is TGTGCCAGCAGCTTGGCCCCAGCGGGGGGCCCGACAGATACGCAGTATTTT.

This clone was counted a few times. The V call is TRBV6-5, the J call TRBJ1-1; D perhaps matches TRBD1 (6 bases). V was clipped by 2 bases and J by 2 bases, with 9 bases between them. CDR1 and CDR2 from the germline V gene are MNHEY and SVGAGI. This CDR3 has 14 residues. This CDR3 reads CASSYGGSNTEAFF. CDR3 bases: TGTGCCAGCAGTTACGGGGGCAGCAACACTGAAGCTTTCTTT.

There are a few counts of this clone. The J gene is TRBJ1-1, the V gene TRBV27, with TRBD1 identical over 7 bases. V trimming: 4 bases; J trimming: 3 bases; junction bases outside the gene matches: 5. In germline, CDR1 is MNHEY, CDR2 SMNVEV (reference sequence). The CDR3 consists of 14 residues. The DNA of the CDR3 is TGTGCCAGCAGTTCGTTCCAGGGGGACACTGAAGCTTTCTTT. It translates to CASSSFQGDTEAFF.

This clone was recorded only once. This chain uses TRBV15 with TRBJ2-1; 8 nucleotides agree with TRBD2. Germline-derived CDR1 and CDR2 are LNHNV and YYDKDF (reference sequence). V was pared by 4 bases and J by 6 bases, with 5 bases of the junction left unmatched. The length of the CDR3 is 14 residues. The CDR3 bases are TGTGCCACCAGCATCGGGGGGGCGGGCAATGAGCAGTTCTTC. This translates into CATSIGGAGNEQFF. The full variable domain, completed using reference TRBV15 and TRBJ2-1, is DAMVIQNPRYQVTQFGKPVTLSCSQTLNHNVMYWYQQKSSQAPKLLFHYYDKDFNNEADTPDNFQSRRPNTSFCFLDIRSPGLGDTAMYLCATSIGGAGNEQFFGPGTRLTVL.

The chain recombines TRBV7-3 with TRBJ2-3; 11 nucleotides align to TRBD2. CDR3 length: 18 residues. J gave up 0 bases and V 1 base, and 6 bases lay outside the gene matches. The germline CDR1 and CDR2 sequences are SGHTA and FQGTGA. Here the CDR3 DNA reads TGTGCCAGCAGCTTAATGGCCGGGACTAGCGGAAGCACAGATACGCAGTATTTT. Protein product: CASSLMAGTSGSTDTQYF.

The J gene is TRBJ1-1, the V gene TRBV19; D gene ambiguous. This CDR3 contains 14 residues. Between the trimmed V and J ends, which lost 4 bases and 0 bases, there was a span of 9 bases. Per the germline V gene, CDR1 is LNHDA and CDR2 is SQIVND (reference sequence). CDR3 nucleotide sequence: TGTGCCAGTAGTAGGTGGGAGCTGAACACTGAAGCTTTCTTT. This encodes CASSRWELNTEAFF.

Here the CDR3 reads CASKAGGSNYGYTF. CDR3 sequence (DNA): TGTGCCAGCAAGGCGGGGGGAAGCAACTATGGCTACACCTTC. This chain uses TRBV2 with TRBJ1-2; D is perhaps TRBD1 (5 bases). This CDR3 is built from 14 residues. Trimming stripped 7 bases from V and 2 bases from J, with 14 bases between. Per germline, CDR1 SNHLY and CDR2 FYNNEI.

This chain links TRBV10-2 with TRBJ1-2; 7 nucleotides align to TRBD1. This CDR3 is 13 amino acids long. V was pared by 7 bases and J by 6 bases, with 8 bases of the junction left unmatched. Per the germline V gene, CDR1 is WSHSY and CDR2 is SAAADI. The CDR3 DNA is TGCGCCAGCAACTTGGCAGGGACAGATGGCTACACCTTC. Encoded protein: CASNLAGTDGYTF.

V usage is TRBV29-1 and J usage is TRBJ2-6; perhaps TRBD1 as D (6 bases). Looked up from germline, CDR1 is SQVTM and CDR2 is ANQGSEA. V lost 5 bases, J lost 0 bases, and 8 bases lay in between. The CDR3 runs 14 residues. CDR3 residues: CSVRTDSGANVLTF. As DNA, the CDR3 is TGCAGCGTTAGGACAGACTCTGGGGCCAACGTCCTGACTTTC.

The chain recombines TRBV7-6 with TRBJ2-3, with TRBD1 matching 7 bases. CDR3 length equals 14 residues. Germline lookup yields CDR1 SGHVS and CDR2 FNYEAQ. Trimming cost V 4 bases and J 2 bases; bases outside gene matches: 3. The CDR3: CASSWDRLTDTQYF. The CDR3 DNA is TGTGCCAGCAGCTGGGACAGACTCACAGATACGCAGTATTTT.

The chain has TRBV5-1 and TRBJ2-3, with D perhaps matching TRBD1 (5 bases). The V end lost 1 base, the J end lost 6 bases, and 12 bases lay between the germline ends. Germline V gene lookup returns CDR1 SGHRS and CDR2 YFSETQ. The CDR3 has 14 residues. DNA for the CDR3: TGCGCCAGCAGCTTGAGCAGGGTCGAGGATACGCAGTATTTT. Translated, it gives CASSLSRVEDTQYF.

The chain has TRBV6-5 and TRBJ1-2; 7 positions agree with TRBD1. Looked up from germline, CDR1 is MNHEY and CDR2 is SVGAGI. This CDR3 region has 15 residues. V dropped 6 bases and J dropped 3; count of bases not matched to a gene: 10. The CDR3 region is CASRPSGGRDYGYTF. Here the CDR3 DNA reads TGTGCCAGCAGGCCGTCAGGGGGAAGGGACTATGGCTACACCTTC.

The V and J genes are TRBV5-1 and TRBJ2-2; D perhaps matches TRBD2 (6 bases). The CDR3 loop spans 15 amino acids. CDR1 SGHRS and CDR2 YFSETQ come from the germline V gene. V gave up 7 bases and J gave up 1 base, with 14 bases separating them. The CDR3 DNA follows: TGCGCCAGCCAGCCCGGGGGACTGAACACCGGGGAGCTGTTTTTT. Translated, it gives CASQPGGLNTGELFF.

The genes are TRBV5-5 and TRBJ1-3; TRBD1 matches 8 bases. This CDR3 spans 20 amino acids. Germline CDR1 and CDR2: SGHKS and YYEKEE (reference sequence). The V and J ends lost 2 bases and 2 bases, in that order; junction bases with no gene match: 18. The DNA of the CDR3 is TGTGCCAGCAGCTTCCTACCCGGGACAGGCTATTCGACGGCTGGAAACACCATATATTTT. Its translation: CASSFLPGTGYSTAGNTIYF.

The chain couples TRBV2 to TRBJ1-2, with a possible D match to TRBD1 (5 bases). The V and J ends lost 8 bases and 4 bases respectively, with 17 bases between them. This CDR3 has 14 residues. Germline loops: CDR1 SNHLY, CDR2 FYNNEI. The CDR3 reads CASVVGASGYGYTF. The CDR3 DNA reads TGTGCCAGCGTGGTAGGGGCGTCTGGCTATGGCTACACCTTC.

Here the CDR3 reads CASTHKKTRGTEETQYF. In DNA, the CDR3 is TGTGCCAGCACTCATAAGAAGACCCGGGGGACCGAAGAGACCCAGTACTTC. The chain uses TRBV5-4 and TRBJ2-5, with a weak D call TRBD2 (6 bases). Per the germline V gene, CDR1 is SGHNT and CDR2 is YYREEE (reference sequence). The V and J ends lost 6 bases and 3 bases respectively, with 24 bases between them. The CDR3 runs to 17 residues.

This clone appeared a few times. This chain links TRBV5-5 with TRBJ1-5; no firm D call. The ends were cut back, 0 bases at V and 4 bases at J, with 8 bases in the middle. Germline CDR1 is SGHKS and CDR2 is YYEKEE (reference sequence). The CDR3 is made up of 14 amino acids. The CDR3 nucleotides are TGTGCCAGCAGCTTGGCCTCGGGAAATCAGCCCCAGCATTTT. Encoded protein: CASSLASGNQPQHF. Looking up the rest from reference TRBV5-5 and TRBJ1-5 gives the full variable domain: DAGVTQSPTHLIKTRGQQVTLRCSPISGHKSVSWYQQVLGQGPQFIFQYYEKEERGRGNFPDRFSARQFPNYSSELNVNALLLGDSALYLCASSLASGNQPQHFGDGTRLSIL.

In DNA, the CDR3 is TGTGCCAGTAGTCCGGGACAGGCTGCGGGGGGCTACACCTTC. Translating it yields CASSPGQAAGGYTF. The J gene is TRBJ1-2, the V gene TRBV19; 8 bases line up with TRBD1. The V gene end was trimmed by 5 bases and the J gene end by 8 bases; junction bases not matched to a gene: 10. CDR3 length: 14 residues. Germline loops: CDR1 LNHDA, CDR2 SQIVND (reference sequence).

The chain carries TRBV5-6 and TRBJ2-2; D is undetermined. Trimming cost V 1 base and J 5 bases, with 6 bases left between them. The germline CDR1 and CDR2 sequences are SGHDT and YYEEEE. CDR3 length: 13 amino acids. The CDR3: CASSLTVTGELFF. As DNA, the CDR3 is TGTGCCAGCAGCTTGACAGTTACCGGGGAGCTGTTTTTT.